This record looks at one T cell receptor beta chain sequence and its context. Its antigen is not yet known. Base qualities were left out, and no much larger clone turns up one base away. The sample comes from a study of OX40 agonist ivuxolimab in advanced cancers. Notes on the research overall: Ivuxolimab, which targeted the costimulatory receptor OX40 (CD134), was an agonistic, fully human IgG2 monoclonal antibody. The point of sequencing TCRbeta in the periphery was to test whether ivuxolimab changed TCR sequence diversity and drove clonal T-cell expansion. Intravenous ivuxolimab was administered to patients every 2 weeks at six dose levels: 0.01, 0.1, 0.3, 1.5, 3 and 10 mg/kg. Partial responses occurred in three dose-escalation patients: two with cutaneous melanoma and one with hepatocellular carcinoma. The paper describes the monotherapy dose-escalation part (N ≈ 50 patients) of the phase I trial of ivuxolimab. Prior anti-PD-1, anti-PD-L1 or anti-CTLA-4 therapy was permitted, and checkpoint inhibitors had been received by about two fifths of dose-escalation patients. In the dose-escalation cohort, 82.7% of patients were male, and the mean age was approximately 55 years, with a range of 23 to 79. Of the roughly 54 patients in dose escalation, about 19 had hepatocellular carcinoma, roughly 15 had melanoma, 9 had renal cell carcinoma and 9 had head and neck cancer.

Genomic DNA was extracted from sorted cells for sequencing of the TCRbeta CDR3 region. The immunoSEQ Assay was used for sequencing of TCRbeta CDR3 regions. Sourced from immuneACCESS, this table was stored by TCRdb with only in-frame sequences that have V and J called. A share of the clones is absent; for the studies checked, an unresolved V gene accounts for under half, and the remainder has no known explanation. In all, the sample holds tens of thousands of clones, and 75% to 90% of those were seen once. The top ten clonotypes cover around 2% of the sample. Broad study findings and their caveats: The antigen specificity of the clonally expanded peripheral T cells was not determined. At doses of 0.1 to 3.0 mg/kg, clonal expansion of both CD4+ and CD8+ blood T cells was observed from baseline to week 6. In the 0.1-3.0 mg/kg groups, partial responders were among the patients with the lowest normalized peripheral clonal expansion, particularly in CD8+ T cells. After ivuxolimab, more expanded clones were found on average in CD8+ T cells than in CD4+ T cells. Low levels of normalized T-cell clonal expansion were also seen in some patients who did not respond.

Trimming takes 4 bases from V and 3 bases from J, and the germline ends sit 8 bases apart. CDR1 and CDR2 are read off the germline V gene as SGHRS and YFSETQ. The CDR3 starts with the cysteine, ends with the phenylalanine, and has 14 residues. The sequence is cut down to CDR3 DNA, 42 bases in frame from base 1. Patients with a history of autoimmune disease or receiving systemic immunosuppression were excluded from the trial. Peripheral blood for TCR sequencing was collected from all dose cohorts at baseline, on cycle 4 day 1, and on cycle 7 day 1. Samples came from an open-label, multicenter, first-in-human phase I dose-escalation trial of ivuxolimab. Adults with locally advanced or metastatic head and neck squamous cell, hepatocellular, melanoma or renal cell carcinoma were enrolled in the trial. Before TCR sequencing, CD4+ and CD8+ T cells were separately sorted from peripheral blood.

The rearranged chain carries TRBV5-1 and TRBJ1-6; the D gene is not confidently resolved. The sequencing here drew on CD4+ or CD8+ T cells sorted from blood, taken in a trial of the OX40 agonist ivuxolimab. This receptor was identified in an adult with an advanced solid tumor such as melanoma, head and neck, liver or kidney cancer. The DNA reads as follows: TGCGCCAGCAGCCCGATTCTCTATAATTCACCCCTCCACTTT. Translated, it reads CASSPILYNSPLHF.